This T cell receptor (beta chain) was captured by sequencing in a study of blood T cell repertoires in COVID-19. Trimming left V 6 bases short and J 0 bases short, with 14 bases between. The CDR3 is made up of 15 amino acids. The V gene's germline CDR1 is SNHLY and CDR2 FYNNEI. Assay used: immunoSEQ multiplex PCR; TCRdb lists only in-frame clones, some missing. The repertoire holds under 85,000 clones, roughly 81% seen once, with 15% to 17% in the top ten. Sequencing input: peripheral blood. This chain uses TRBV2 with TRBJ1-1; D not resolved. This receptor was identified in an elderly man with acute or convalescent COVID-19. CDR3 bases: TGTGCCAGCAGCGAATACAGTCTCATGAACACTGAAGCTTTCTTT. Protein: CASSEYSLMNTEAFF.